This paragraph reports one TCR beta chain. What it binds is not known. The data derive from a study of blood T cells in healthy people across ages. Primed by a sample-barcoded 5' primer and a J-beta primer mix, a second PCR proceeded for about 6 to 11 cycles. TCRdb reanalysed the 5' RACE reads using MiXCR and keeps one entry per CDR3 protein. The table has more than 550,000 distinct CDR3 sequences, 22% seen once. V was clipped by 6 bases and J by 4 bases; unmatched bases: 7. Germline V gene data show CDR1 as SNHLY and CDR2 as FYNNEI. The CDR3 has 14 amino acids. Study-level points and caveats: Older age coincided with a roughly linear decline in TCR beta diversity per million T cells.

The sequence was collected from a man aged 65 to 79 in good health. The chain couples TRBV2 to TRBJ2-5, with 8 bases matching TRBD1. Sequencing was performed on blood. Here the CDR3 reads CASRRTGSLETQYF. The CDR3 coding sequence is TGTGCCAGCAGGAGGACAGGGAGTTTAGAGACCCAGTACTTC.